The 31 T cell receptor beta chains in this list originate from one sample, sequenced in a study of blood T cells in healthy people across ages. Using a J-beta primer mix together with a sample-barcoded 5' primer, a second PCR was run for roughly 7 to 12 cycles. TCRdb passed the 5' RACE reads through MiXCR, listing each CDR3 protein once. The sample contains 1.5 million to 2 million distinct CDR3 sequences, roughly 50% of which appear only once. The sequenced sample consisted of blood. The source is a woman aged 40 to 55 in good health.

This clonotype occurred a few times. As DNA, the CDR3 is TGTGCCAGCAGCTCACAGGGGACGGGTACGAATGAGCAGTTCTTC. It codes for CASSSQGTGTNEQFF. The chain is built from TRBV7-2 and TRBJ2-1, with 7 bases fitting TRBD1. This CDR3 is built from 15 residues. Trimming cost V 4 bases and J 7 bases; bases outside gene matches: 10. Germline V lookup: CDR1 SGHTA, CDR2 FQGNSA.

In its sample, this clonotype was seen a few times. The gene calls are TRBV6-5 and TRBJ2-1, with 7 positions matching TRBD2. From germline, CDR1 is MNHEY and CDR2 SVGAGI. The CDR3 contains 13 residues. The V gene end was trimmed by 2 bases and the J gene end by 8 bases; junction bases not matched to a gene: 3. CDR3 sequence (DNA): TGTGCCAGCAGTTACCCTGCGGGGGATGAGCAGTTCTTC. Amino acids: CASSYPAGDEQFF.

Here the CDR3 DNA reads TGCAGTGCTAGAGATTTCCCTGGCACAGATACGCAGTATTTT. This gives the protein CSARDFPGTDTQYF. The chain combines TRBV20-1 with TRBJ2-3; D ambiguous. Germline lookup yields CDR1 DFQATT and CDR2 SNEGSKA (reference sequence). This CDR3 is built from 14 residues. With 0 bases removed from V and 1 base from J, the gap between germline ends came to 8 bases.

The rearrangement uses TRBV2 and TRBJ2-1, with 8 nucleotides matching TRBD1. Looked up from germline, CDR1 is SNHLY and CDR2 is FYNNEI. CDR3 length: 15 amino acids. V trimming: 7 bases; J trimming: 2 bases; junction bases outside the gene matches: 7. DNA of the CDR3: TGTGCCAGCACAGGACAGGGTAGTCCCTACAATGAGCAGTTCTTC. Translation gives CASTGQGSPYNEQFF. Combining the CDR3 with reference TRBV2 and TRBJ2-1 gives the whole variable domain EPEVTQTPSHQVTQMGQEVILRCVPISNHLYFYWYRQILGQKVEFLVSFYNNEISEKSEIFDDQFSVERPDGSNFTLKIRSTKLEDSAMYFCASTGQGSPYNEQFFGPGTRLTVL.

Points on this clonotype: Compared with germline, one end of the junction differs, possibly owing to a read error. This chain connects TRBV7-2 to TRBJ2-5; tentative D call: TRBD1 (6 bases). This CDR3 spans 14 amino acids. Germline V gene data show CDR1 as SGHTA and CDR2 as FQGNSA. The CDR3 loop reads CASSFGGQQGTQYF. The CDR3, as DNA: TGTGCCAGCAGCTTTGGCGGACAGCAAGGGACCCAGTACTTC.

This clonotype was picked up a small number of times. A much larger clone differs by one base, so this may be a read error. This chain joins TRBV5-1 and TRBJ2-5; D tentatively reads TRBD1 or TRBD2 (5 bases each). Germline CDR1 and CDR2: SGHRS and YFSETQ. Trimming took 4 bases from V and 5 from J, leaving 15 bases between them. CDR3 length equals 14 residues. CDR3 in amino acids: CASSVGEGMETQYF. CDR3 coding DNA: TGCGCCAGCAGCGTGGGAGAGGGGATGGAGACCCAGTACTTC.

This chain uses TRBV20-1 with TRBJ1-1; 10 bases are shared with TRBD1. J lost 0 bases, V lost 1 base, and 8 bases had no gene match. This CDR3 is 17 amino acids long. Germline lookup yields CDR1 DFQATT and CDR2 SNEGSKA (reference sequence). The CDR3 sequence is CSARGAGQGIVNTEAFF. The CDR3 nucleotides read TGCAGTGCTAGAGGGGCGGGACAGGGGATTGTGAACACTGAAGCTTTCTTT.

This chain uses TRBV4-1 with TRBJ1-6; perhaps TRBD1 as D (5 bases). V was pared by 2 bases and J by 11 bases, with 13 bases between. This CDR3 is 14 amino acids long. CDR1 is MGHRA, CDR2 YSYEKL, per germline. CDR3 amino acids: CASSQIGGDPPLHF. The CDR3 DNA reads TGCGCCAGCAGCCAAATCGGGGGGGATCCACCCCTCCACTTT.

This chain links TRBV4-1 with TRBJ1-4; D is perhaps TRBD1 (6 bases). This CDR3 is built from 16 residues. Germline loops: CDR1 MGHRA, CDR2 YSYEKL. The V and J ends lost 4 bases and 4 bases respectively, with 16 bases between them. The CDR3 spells CASSPTGAANNEKLFF. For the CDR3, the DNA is TGCGCCAGCAGCCCGACAGGCGCAGCAAATAATGAAAAACTGTTTTTT.

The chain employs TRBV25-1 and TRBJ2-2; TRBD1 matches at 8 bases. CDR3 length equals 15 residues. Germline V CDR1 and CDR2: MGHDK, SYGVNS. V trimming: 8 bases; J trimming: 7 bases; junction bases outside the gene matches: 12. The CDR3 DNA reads TGTGCCAGCGGAAGGGCGGGACAGGTTAACGGGGAGCTGTTTTTT. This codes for CASGRAGQVNGELFF.

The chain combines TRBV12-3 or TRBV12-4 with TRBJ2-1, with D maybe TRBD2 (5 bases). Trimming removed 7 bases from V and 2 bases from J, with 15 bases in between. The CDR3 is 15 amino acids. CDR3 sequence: CASTLGRAAYNEQFF. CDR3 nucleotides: TGTGCCAGCACCCTAGGGCGGGCTGCCTACAATGAGCAGTTCTTC.

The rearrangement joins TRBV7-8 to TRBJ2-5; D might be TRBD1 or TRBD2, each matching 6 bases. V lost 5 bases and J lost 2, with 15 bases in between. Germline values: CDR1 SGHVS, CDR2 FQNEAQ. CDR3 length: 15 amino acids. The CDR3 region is CASSLLTGAQETQYF. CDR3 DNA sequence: TGTGCCAGCAGCCTATTAACGGGGGCTCAAGAGACCCAGTACTTC. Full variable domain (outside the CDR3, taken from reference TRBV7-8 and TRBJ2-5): GAGVSQSPRYKVAKRGQDVALRCDPISGHVSLFWYQQALGQGPEFLTYFQNEAQLDKSGLPSDRFFAERPEGSVSTLKIQRTQQEDSAVYLCASSLLTGAQETQYFGPGTRLLVL.

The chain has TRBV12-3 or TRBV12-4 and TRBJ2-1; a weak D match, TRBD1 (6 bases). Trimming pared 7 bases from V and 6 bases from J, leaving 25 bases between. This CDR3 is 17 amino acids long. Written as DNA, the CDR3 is TGTGCCAGCATCAGTTACTCTCAGGGGATTCCCTGCAATGAGCAGTTCTTC. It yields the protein CASISYSQGIPCNEQFF.

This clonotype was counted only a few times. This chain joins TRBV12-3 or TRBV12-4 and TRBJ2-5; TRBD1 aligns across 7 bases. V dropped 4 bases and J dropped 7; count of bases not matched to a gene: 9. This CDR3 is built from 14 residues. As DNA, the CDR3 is TGTGCCAGCAGTTACGGGACAGCATTTGGGACCCAGTACTTC. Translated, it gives CASSYGTAFGTQYF.

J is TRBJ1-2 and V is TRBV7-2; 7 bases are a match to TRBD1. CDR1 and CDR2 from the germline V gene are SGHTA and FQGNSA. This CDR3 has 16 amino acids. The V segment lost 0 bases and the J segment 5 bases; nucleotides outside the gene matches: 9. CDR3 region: CASSLAPGQSLYGYTF. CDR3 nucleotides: TGTGCCAGCAGCTTAGCACCGGGACAGTCTTTGTATGGCTACACCTTC. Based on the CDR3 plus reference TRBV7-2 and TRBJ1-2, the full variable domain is GAGVSQSPSNKVTEKGKDVELRCDPISGHTALYWYRQSLGQGLEFLIYFQGNSAPDKSGLPSDRFSAERTGGSVSTLTIQRTQQEDSAVYLCASSLAPGQSLYGYTFGSGTRLTVV.

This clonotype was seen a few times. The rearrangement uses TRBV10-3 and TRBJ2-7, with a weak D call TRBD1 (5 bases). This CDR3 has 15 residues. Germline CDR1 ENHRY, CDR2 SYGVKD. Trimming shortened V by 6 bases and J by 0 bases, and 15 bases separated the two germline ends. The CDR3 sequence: CAISADKGHSYEQYF. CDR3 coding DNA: TGTGCCATCAGCGCCGACAAGGGGCACTCCTACGAGCAGTACTTC.

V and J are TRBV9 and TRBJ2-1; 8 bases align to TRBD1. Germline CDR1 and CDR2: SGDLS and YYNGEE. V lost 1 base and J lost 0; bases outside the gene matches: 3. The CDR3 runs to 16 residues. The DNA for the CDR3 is TGTGCCAGCAGCGTAAGCACAGGGGGCTCCTACAATGAGCAGTTCTTC. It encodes CASSVSTGGSYNEQFF.

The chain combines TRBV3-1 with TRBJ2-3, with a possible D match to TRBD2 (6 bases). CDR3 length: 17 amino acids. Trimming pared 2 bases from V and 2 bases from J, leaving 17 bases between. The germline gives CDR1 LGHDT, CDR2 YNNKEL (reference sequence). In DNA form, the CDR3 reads TGTGCCAGCAGCCAATATCTGGCGGGGCCACCCACAGATACGCAGTATTTT. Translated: CASSQYLAGPPTDTQYF.

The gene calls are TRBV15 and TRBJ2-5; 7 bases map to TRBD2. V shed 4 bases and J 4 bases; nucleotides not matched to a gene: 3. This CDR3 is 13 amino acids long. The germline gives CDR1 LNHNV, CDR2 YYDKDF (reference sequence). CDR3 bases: TGTGCCACCAGCAAACGCGGGGGAGAGACCCAGTACTTC. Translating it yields CATSKRGGETQYF.

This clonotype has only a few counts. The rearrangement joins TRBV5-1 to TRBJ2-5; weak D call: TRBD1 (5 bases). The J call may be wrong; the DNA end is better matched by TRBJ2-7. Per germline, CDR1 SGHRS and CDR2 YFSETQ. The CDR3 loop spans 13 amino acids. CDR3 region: CASSTDIIYEQYF. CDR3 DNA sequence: TGCGCCAGCAGCACGGACATTATATACGAGCAGTACTTC.

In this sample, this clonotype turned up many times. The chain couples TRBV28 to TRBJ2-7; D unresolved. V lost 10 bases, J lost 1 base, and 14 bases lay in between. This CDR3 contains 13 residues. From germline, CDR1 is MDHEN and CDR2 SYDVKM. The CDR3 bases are TGTGCCATCCGCCCAGAAAGGTCCTACGAGCAGTACTTC. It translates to CAIRPERSYEQYF.

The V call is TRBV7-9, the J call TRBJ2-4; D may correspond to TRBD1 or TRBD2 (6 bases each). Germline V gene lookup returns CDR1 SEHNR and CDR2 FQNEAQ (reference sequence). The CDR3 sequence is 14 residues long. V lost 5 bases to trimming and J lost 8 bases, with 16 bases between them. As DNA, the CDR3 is TGTGCCAGCAGCGCCCAGGACAGCGGGTACATTCAGTACTTC. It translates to CASSAQDSGYIQYF.

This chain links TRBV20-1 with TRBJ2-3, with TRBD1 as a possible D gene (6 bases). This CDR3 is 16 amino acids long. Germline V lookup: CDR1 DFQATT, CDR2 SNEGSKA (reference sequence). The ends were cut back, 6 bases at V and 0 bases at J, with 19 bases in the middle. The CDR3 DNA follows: TGCAGTGCCCAAATGGGGGCCCCCACTAGCACAGATACGCAGTATTTT. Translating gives CSAQMGAPTSTDTQYF.

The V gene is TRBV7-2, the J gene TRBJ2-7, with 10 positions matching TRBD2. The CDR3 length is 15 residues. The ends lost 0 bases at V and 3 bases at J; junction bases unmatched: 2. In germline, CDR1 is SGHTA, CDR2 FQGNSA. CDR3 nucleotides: TGTGCCAGCAGCTTAGCTGAGCGGGGGGGCTACGAGCAGTACTTC. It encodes CASSLAERGGYEQYF.

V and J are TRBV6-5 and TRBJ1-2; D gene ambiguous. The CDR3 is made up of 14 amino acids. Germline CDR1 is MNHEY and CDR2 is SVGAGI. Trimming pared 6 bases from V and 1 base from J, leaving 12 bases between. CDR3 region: CASSELQSNYGYTF. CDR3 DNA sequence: TGTGCCAGCAGCGAACTACAGAGTAACTATGGCTACACCTTC.

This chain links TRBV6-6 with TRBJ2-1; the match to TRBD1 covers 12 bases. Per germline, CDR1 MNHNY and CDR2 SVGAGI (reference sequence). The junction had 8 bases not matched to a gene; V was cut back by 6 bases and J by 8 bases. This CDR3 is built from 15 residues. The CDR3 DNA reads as TGTGCCAGCAGGCGCGGGACAGGGGGCAGTTATGAGCAGTTCTTC. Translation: CASRRGTGGSYEQFF.

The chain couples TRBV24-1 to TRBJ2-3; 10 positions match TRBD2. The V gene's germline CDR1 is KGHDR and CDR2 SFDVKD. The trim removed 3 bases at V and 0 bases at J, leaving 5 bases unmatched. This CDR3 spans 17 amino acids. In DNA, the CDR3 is TGTGCCACCAGTGATCTGACTAGCGGGCAAAGCACAGATACGCAGTATTTT. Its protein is CATSDLTSGQSTDTQYF.

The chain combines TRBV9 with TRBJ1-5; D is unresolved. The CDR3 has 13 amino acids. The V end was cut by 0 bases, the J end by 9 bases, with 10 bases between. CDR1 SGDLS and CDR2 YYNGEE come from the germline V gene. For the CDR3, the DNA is TGTGCCAGCAGCGTAGCAGTGGGAACGCCCCAGCATTTT. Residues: CASSVAVGTPQHF. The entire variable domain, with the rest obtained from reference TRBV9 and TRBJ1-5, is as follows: DSGVTQTPKHLITATGQRVTLRCSPRSGDLSVYWYQQSLDQGLQFLIQYYNGEERAKGNILERFSAQQFPDLHSELNLSSLELGDSALYFCASSVAVGTPQHFGDGTRLSIL.

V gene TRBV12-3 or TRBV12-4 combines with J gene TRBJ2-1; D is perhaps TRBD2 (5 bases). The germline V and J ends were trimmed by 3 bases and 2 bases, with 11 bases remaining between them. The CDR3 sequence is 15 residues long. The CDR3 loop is CASSFSGSTYNEQFF. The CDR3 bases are TGTGCCAGCAGTTTCTCGGGGTCCACCTACAATGAGCAGTTCTTC.

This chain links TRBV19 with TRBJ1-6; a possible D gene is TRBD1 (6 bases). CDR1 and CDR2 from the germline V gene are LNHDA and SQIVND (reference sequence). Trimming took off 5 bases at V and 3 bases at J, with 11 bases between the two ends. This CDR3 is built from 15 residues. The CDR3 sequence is CASSSGGLYNSPLHF. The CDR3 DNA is TGTGCCAGTAGTTCCGGGGGGCTCTATAATTCACCCCTCCACTTT.

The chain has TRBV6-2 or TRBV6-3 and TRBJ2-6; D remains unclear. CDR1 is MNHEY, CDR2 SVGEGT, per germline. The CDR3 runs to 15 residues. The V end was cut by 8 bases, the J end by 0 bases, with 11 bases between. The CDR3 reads CASHSRFSGANVLTF. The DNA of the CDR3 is TGTGCCAGCCACTCAAGGTTCTCTGGGGCCAACGTCCTGACTTTC.